Listed below are T cell receptor beta chains from one sample, sequenced in a study of blood T cell repertoires in COVID-19. Sequencing was performed with immunoSEQ multiplex PCR; in TCRdb, only in-frame clones are kept and a portion is missing. The sample has fewer than 450,000 clones, roughly 89% seen once. Sample: peripheral blood. The source of these receptors is a woman under 30 who had recovered from COVID-19. Both conserved end residues are part of each CDR3. Fields, in order: D gene, clone size, J gene, V gene, CDR3 protein, CDR3 DNA. D genes are given only for firm matches. Expanded clones are given a class, and other clones once, few, many or no size at all.

NA | NA | TRBJ1-2 | TRBV3-1/TRBV3-2 | CASSQDEVANYGYTF | TGTGCCAGCAGCCAAGATGAGGTAGCTAACTATGGCTACACCTTC
NA | NA | TRBJ2-3 | TRBV9 | CASSVAQGDTQYF | TGTGCCAGCAGCGTAGCCCAGGGCGATACGCAGTATTTT
TRBD1 | NA | TRBJ1-3 | TRBV15 | CATREGQSSGNTIYF | TGTGCCACCAGGGAGGGACAGTCCTCTGGAAACACCATATATTTT
TRBD2 | NA | TRBJ2-1 | TRBV11-3 | CASSLQPLAVEQFF | TGTGCCAGCAGCTTACAGCCCCTAGCGGTTGAGCAGTTCTTC
NA | once | TRBJ1-1 | TRBV27 | CASSLGGGNTEAFF | TGTGCCAGCAGTTTAGGGGGGGGGAACACTGAAGCTTTCTTT
TRBD1 | NA | TRBJ1-1 | TRBV11-3 | CASRPQGANTEAFF | TGTGCCAGCCGCCCACAGGGGGCGAACACTGAAGCTTTCTTT
NA | NA | TRBJ1-3 | TRBV4-1 | CASSQVNQGFAGNTIYF | TGCGCCAGCAGCCAAGTCAACCAGGGATTCGCGGGAAACACCATATATTTT
TRBD2 | NA | TRBJ2-1 | TRBV10-3 | CAISGTSGTPRNEQFF | TGTGCCATCAGTGGGACTAGCGGGACCCCGAGGAATGAGCAGTTCTTC
NA | NA | TRBJ2-3 | TRBV7-9 | CASSLQGTDTQYF | TGTGCCAGCAGCTTGCAGGGCACAGATACGCAGTATTTT
TRBD1 | once | TRBJ1-1 | TRBV6-2/TRBV6-3 | CASSGDRGKGNTEAFF | TGTGCCAGCAGTGGTGACAGGGGAAAAGGGAACACTGAAGCTTTCTTT
NA | NA | TRBJ1-4 | TRBV5-1 | CASSFETAEKLFF | TGCGCCAGCAGCTTTGAGACAGCTGAAAAACTGTTTTTT
NA | NA | TRBJ2-1 | TRBV29-1 | CSVDRQGLNYNEQFF | TGCAGCGTTGATCGTCAGGGCCTAAACTACAATGAGCAGTTCTTC
TRBD2 | NA | TRBJ2-3 | TRBV25-1 | CASSPGGWDTQYF | TGTGCCAGCAGTCCGGGAGGGTGGGATACGCAGTATTTT
NA | few | TRBJ1-3 | TRBV7-9 | CASSRLRGNSGNTIYF | TGTGCCAGCAGTCGACTGCGGGGGAACTCTGGAAACACCATATATTTT
NA | once | TRBJ1-3 | TRBV12-5 | CASGLDRGNTIYF | TGTGCTAGTGGTTTGGACCGAGGGAACACCATATATTTT
TRBD2 | NA | TRBJ2-1 | TRBV24-1 | CATSDLEAGGVNEQFF | TGTGCCACCAGTGATTTAGAGGCGGGAGGGGTTAATGAGCAGTTCTTC
TRBD1 | NA | TRBJ1-2 | TRBV9 | CASSWVSYRGRGGYTF | TGTGCCAGCAGCTGGGTATCTTACAGGGGGCGAGGTGGCTACACCTTC
NA | few | TRBJ2-2 | TRBV7-2 | CASSLEAGRANTGELFF | TGTGCCAGCAGCTTAGAAGCCGGCAGGGCGAACACCGGGGAGCTGTTTTTT